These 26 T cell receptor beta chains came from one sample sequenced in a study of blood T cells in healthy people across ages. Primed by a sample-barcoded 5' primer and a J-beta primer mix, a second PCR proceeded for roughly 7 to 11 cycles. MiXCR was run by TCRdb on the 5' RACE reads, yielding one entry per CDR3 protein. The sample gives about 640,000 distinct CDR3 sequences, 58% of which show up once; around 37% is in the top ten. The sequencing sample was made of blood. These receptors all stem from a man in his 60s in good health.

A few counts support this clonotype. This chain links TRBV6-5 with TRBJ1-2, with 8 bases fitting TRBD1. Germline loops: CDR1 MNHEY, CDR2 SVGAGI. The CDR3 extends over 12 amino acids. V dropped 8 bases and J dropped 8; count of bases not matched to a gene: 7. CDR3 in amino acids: CASGTGGRGYTF. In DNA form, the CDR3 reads TGTGCCAGCGGGACAGGTGGTCGGGGCTACACCTTC.

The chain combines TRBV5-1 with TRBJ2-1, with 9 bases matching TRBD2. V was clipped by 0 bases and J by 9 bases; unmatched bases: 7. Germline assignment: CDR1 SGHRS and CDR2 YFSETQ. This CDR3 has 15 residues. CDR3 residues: CASSLEGLATGEQFF. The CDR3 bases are TGCGCCAGCAGCTTGGAGGGACTAGCCACCGGTGAGCAGTTCTTC.

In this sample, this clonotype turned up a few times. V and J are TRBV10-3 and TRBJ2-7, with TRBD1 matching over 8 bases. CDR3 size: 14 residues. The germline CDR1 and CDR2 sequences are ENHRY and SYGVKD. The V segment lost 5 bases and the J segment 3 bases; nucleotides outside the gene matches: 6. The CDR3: CAISNGQGDYEQYF. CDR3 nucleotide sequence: TGTGCCATCAGTAACGGACAGGGAGACTACGAGCAGTACTTC.

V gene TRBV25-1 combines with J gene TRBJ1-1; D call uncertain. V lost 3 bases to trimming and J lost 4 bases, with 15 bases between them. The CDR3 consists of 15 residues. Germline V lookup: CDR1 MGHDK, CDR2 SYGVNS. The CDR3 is CASSDSSGVSTEAFF. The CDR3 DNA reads TGTGCCAGCAGTGACAGTAGTGGGGTTTCCACTGAAGCTTTCTTT.

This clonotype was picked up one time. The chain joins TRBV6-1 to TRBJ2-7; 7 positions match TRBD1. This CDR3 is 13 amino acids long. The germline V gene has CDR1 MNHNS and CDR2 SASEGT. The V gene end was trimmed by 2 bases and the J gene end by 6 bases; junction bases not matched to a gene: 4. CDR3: CASSERPGGEQYF. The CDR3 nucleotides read TGTGCCAGCAGTGAACGTCCAGGGGGCGAGCAGTACTTC.

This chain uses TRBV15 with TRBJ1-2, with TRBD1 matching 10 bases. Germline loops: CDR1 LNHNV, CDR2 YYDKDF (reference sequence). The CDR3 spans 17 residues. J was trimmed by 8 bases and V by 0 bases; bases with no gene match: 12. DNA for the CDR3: TGTGCCACCAGCAGAGATCAAAACCCTGACAGGGGGCCCGGCTACACCTTC. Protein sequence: CATSRDQNPDRGPGYTF.

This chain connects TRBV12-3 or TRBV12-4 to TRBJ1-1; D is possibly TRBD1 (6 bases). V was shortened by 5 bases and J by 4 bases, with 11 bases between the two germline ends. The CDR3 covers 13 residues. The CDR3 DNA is TGTGCCAGCAGTCCAACAGGGCCCACTGAAGCTTTCTTT. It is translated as CASSPTGPTEAFF.

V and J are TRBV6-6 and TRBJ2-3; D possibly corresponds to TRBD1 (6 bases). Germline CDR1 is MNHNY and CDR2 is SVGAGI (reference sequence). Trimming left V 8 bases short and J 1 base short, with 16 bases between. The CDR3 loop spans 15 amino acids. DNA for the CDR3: TGTGCCAGCGCTAGATACAGGGACGGCACAGATACGCAGTATTTT. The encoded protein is CASARYRDGTDTQYF.

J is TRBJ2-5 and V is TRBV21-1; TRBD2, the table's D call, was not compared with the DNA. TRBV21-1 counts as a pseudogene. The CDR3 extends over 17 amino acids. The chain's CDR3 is CASSKIERGGWQETQYF. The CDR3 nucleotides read TGTGCCAGCAGCAAAATAGAGCGGGGGGGCTGGCAAGAGACCCAGTACTTC.

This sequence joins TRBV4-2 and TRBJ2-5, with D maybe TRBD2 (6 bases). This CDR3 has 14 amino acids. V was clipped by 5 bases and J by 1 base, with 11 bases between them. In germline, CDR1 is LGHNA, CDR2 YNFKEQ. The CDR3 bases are TGTGCCAGCAGCTTAACTAGCTTCCAAGAGACCCAGTACTTC. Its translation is CASSLTSFQETQYF.

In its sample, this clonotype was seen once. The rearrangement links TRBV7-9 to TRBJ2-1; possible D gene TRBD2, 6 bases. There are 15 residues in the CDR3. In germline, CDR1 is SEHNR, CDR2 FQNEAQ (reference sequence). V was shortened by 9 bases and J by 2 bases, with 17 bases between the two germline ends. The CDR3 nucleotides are TGTGCCAGTGCCCTCCGGGAGAATCCCTACAATGAGCAGTTCTTC. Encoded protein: CASALRENPYNEQFF.

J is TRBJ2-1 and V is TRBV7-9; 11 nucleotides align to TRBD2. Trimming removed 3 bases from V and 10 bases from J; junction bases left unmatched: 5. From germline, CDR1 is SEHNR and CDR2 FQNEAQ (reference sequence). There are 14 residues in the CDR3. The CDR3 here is CASSFSGGAIEQFF. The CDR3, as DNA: TGTGCCAGCAGCTTTAGCGGGGGGGCGATCGAGCAGTTCTTC.

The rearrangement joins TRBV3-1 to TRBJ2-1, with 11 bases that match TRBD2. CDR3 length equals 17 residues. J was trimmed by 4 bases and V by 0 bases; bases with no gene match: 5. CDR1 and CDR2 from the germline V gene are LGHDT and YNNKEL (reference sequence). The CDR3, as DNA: TGTGCCAGCAGCCAAGAGATTGGGACTAGCGGTTACAATGAGCAGTTCTTC. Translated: CASSQEIGTSGYNEQFF.

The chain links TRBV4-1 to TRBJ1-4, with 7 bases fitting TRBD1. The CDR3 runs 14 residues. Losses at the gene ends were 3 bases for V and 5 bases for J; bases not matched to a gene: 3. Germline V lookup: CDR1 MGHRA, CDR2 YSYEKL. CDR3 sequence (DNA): TGCGCCAGCAGCCACGACAGGGCGAATGAAAAACTGTTTTTT. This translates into CASSHDRANEKLFF.

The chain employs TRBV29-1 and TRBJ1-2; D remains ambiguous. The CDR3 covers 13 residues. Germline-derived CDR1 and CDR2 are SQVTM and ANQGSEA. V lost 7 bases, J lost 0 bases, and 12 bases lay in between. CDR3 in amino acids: CSAAPPSNYGYTF. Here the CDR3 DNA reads TGCAGCGCCGCGCCGCCCTCTAACTATGGCTACACCTTC.

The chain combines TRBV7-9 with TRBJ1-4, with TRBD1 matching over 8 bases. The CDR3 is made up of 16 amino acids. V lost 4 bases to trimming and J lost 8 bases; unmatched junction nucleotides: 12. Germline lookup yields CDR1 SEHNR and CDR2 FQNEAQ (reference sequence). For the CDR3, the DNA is TGTGCCAGCAGCTCGGGCCGTCAGGGGGCTTTCGAAAAACTGTTTTTT. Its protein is CASSSGRQGAFEKLFF.

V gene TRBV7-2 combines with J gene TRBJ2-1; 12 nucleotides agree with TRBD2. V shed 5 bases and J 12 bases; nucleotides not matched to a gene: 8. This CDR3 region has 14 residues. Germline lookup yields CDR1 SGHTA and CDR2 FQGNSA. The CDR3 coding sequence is TGTGCCAGCAGCAAACGACTAGCGGGGGATACGCAGTTCTTC. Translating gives CASSKRLAGDTQFF.

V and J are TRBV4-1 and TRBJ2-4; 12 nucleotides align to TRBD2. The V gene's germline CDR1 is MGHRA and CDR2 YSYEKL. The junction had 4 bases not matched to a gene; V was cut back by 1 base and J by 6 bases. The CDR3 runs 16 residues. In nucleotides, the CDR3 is TGCGCCAGCAGCCAAGGGGCTAGCGGGGGGGGAAACATTCAGTACTTC. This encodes CASSQGASGGGNIQYF.

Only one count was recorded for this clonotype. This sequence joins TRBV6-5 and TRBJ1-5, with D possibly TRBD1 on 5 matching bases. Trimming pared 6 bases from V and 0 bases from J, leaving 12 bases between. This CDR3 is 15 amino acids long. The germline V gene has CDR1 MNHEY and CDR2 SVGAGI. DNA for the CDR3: TGTGCCAGCAGCACAGGATTTTATAGCAATCAGCCCCAGCATTTT. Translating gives CASSTGFYSNQPQHF.

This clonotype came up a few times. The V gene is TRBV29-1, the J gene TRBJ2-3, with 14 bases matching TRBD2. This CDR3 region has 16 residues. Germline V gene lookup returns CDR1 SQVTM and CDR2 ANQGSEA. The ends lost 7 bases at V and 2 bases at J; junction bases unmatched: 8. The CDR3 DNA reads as TGCAGCGGTTCCGGGACTAGCGGGGGAGCCACAGATACGCAGTATTTT. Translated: CSGSGTSGGATDTQYF.

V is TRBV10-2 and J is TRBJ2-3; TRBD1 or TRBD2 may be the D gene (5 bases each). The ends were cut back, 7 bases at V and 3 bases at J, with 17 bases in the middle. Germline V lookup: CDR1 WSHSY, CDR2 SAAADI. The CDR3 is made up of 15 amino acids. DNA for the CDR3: TGCGCCAGCACCCTGGCGGGTTGGGGGACAGATACGCAGTATTTT. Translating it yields CASTLAGWGTDTQYF.

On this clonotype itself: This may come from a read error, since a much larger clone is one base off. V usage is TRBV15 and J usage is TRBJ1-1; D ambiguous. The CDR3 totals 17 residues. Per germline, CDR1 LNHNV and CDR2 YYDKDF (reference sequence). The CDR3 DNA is TGTGCCACCTGCAGCTTCCCACCTGAGACAAGCACCACTGAAGCTTTCTTT. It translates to CATCSFPPETSTTEAFF.

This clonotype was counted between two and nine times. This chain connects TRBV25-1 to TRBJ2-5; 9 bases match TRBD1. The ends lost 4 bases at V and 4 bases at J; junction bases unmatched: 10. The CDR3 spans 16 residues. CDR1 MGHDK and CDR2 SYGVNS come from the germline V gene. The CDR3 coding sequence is TGTGCCAGCAGTGGCGGGACAGGGAGGTTGCGAGAGACCCAGTACTTC. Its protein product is CASSGGTGRLRETQYF.

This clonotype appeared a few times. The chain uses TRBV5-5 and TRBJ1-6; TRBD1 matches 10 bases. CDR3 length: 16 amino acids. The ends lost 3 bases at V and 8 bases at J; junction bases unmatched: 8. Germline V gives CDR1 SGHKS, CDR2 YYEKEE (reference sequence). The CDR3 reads CASSWSGQGGYSPLHF. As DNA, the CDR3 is TGTGCCAGCAGCTGGTCAGGACAGGGGGGCTATTCACCCCTCCACTTT.

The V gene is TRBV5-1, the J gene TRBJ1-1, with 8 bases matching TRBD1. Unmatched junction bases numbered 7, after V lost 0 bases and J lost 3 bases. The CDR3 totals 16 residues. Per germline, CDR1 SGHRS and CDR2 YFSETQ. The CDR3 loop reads CASSLVGTGGYTEAFF. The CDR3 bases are TGCGCCAGCAGCTTGGTGGGGACAGGTGGGTACACTGAAGCTTTCTTT.

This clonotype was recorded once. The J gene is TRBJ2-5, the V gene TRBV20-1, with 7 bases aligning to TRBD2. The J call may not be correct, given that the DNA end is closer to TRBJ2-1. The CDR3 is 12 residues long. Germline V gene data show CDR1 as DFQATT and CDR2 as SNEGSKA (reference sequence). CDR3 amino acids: CSARGLSETQFF. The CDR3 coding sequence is TGCAGTGCTAGGGGACTATCAGAGACCCAGTTCTTC.